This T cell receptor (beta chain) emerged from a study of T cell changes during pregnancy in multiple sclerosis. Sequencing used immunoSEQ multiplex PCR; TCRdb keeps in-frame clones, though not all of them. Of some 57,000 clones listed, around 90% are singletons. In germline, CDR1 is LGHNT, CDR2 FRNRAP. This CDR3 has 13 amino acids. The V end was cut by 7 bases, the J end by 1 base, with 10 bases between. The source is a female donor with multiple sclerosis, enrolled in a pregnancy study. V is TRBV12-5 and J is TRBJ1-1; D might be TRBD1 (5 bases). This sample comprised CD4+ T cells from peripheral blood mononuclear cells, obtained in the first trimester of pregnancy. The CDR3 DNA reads TGTGCTAGTGCCTGGGGCGGGAACACTGAAGCTTTCTTT. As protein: CASAWGGNTEAFF.